The clone carrying this TCR beta chain was observed a handful of times. The antigen is unknown. Sequencing was performed with immunoSEQ multiplex PCR; in TCRdb, only in-frame clones are kept and a portion is missing. Among 110,000 to 150,000 clones listed, roughly 93% were seen once. The record originates from a study of T cell responses to AZD1222 COVID-19 vaccine. Study results and limitations: Among those given AZD1222, only five or six were seropositive at baseline.

This CDR3 is 15 amino acids long. The germline CDR1 and CDR2 sequences are SNHLY and FYNNEI. V gave up 6 bases and J gave up 2 bases; unmatched junction bases: 8. This sample comprised peripheral blood, obtained 28 days after the second AZD1222 dose. The TCR comes from an adult who received the AZD1222 COVID-19 vaccine. The rearrangement links TRBV2 to TRBJ1-2, with TRBD1 matching 8 bases. The CDR3 bases are TGTGCCAGCAGACCAGACAGGGGTGGGAACTATGGCTACACCTTC. This gives the protein CASRPDRGGNYGYTF.